This T cell receptor (beta chain) was sequenced for a study of cytomegalovirus exposure and HLA in healthy donors. PCR was performed using 60 Vbeta and 13 Jbeta primers. Profiled with immunoSEQ multiplex PCR; TCRdb holds only in-frame clones, not every one. The repertoire table contains 150,000 or so clones. Comment on this clone: Its target is unknown.

Study-wide results and limits: Whilst most TCR sequences proved rare, a subset of public TCRs occurred across many donors. The study designated fewer than 200 TCR beta chains cytomegalovirus-associated. The authors judged a highly shared variant cluster likely a sequencing artifact. Previously analyzed data showed that most TCR beta V segments were productive at a frequency of about 87% or about 30%.

Germline values: CDR1 LGHNA, CDR2 YNFKEQ. This CDR3 contains 13 residues. V lost 2 bases and J 8 bases, leaving 10 bases between the germline ends. The source material was PBMCs. This sequence joins TRBV4-2 and TRBJ2-1; a weak D match, TRBD2 (6 bases). This TCR derives from a woman aged 45-59 years in good health and CMV-seronegative. This chain's CDR3 is CASSQRWGDEQFF. CDR3 in DNA: TGTGCCAGCAGCCAACGGTGGGGGGATGAGCAGTTCTTC.